One and the same sample provided the 10 T cell receptor beta chains below, sequenced in a study of shared clonotypes between healthy human individuals. Generated by immunoSEQ multiplex PCR, the TCRdb table keeps only in-frame clones and is missing some. The sample carries about 2.4 million clones, approximately 94% recorded once. Sequencing input: naive CD4+ T cells from PBMCs. The subset is: CD45RA+ positively selected. Receptors were obtained from a man between 18 and 29 years old in good health. Some clones in this sample may be carry-over from other donors' samples.

With regard to this clone: Other DNA sequences in the same sample also yield this CDR3. The V and J genes are TRBV29-1 and TRBJ2-1; 8 nucleotides line up with TRBD2. The junction had 2 bases not matched to a gene; V was cut back by 4 bases and J by 3 bases. CDR3 length: 13 amino acids. In germline, CDR1 is SQVTM, CDR2 ANQGSEA. CDR3 region: CSVAGTSYNEQFF. In DNA form, the CDR3 reads TGCAGCGTTGCCGGGACTAGCTACAATGAGCAGTTCTTC.

The chain is built from TRBV30 and TRBJ2-5, with unresolved D. The last part of the DNA fits TRBJ2-7 better; the J call may be wrong. The CDR3 extends over 11 amino acids. Germline V gives CDR1 GTSNPN, CDR2 SVGIG (reference sequence). The CDR3: CAWSMGYEQYF. The CDR3 bases are TGTGCCTGGAGTATGGGGTACGAGCAGTACTTC.

The V gene is TRBV4-3, the J gene TRBJ2-3, with a tentative D call TRBD2 (5 bases). V gave up 0 bases and J gave up 6 bases, with 7 bases separating them. From germline, CDR1 is LGHNA and CDR2 YSLEER. The CDR3 is made up of 13 amino acids. The CDR3 DNA reads TGCGCCAGCAGCCAAGATGGAGGTGATACGCAGTATTTT. Encoded protein: CASSQDGGDTQYF.

Points on this clone: In the same sample, other DNA sequences code for this CDR3. The rearrangement joins TRBV14 to TRBJ2-5; D gene uncertain. The CDR3 covers 12 residues. Deletions cut 2 bases from V and 1 base from J, with 2 bases between. Germline V gene sequence: CDR1 SGHDN, CDR2 FVKESK. Written as DNA, the CDR3 is TGTGCCAGCAGCCAAACCCAAGAGACCCAGTACTTC. Residues: CASSQTQETQYF.

This clone was seen a single time. The chain links TRBV2 to TRBJ1-2; D is undetermined. V was trimmed by 6 bases and J by 4 bases, leaving 15 bases between them. Germline CDR1 reads SNHLY; CDR2 reads FYNNEI. This CDR3 region has 14 residues. The CDR3 nucleotides read TGTGCCAGCAGCGACGGACGAGGACTCTATGGCTACACCTTC. It translates to CASSDGRGLYGYTF.

The chain recombines TRBV30 with TRBJ1-2, with D possibly TRBD1 on 6 matching bases. CDR1 GTSNPN and CDR2 SVGIG come from the germline V gene (reference sequence). Between the trimmed V and J ends, which lost 3 bases and 0 bases, there was a span of 14 bases. The CDR3 covers 15 residues. CDR3 DNA sequence: TGTGCCTGGAGAGCCCCCGGGGACACTAACTATGGCTACACCTTC. Amino acids: CAWRAPGDTNYGYTF.

The V gene is TRBV6-1, the J gene TRBJ2-5; perhaps TRBD2 as D (5 bases). This CDR3 has 15 residues. Trimming pared 5 bases from V and 0 bases from J, leaving 13 bases between. Germline V gene data show CDR1 as MNHNS and CDR2 as SASEGT. DNA of the CDR3: TGTGCCAGCAGTAGCAGGCCGGGGTACCAAGAGACCCAGTACTTC. Protein sequence: CASSSRPGYQETQYF.

V gene TRBV2 combines with J gene TRBJ2-2; 9 nucleotides line up with TRBD1. Germline trimming cut 8 bases from V and 5 bases from J; bases unmatched to any gene: 12. This CDR3 has 16 residues. The germline V gene has CDR1 SNHLY and CDR2 FYNNEI. The CDR3 coding sequence is TGTGCCAGCGGCCCTCAACAGGGGGCGGGGACCGGGGAGCTGTTTTTT. It translates to CASGPQQGAGTGELFF. Supplemented by reference TRBV2 and TRBJ2-2, the full variable domain reads EPEVTQTPSHQVTQMGQEVILRCVPISNHLYFYWYRQILGQKVEFLVSFYNNEISEKSEIFDDQFSVERPDGSNFTLKIRSTKLEDSAMYFCASGPQQGAGTGELFFGEGSRLTVL.

The chain carries TRBV28 and TRBJ2-2; 12 bases are a match to TRBD1. V lost 10 bases and J lost 3; bases outside the gene matches: 9. The CDR3 has 16 amino acids. Germline values: CDR1 MDHEN, CDR2 SYDVKM. The CDR3 spells CATRDRGPKDTGELFF. The DNA of the CDR3 is TGTGCCACCAGGGACAGGGGGCCCAAGGACACCGGGGAGCTGTTTTTT.

V and J are TRBV4-1 and TRBJ1-1, with D possibly matching TRBD1 (6 bases). This CDR3 is built from 15 residues. V was clipped by 0 bases and J by 6 bases, with 14 bases between them. Germline assignment: CDR1 MGHRA and CDR2 YSYEKL. The DNA of the CDR3 is TGCGCCAGCAGCCAAGATCGGAACAGGGTCGCTGAAGCTTTCTTT. Translation gives CASSQDRNRVAEAFF.